Presented here are 12 T cell receptor beta chains from one specimen sequenced in a study of blood T cell repertoires in COVID-19. Assay: immunoSEQ multiplex PCR; the TCRdb copy retains only in-frame clones and omits some. The sample has over 65,000 clones; 75% to 90% are singletons. Material for sequencing was peripheral blood. These receptors all stem from a human donor in a cohort sampled during active COVID-19.

This clone was picked up a small number of times. This chain links TRBV11-2 with TRBJ1-2; D may be TRBD1 (6 bases). The germline V gene has CDR1 SGHAT and CDR2 FQNNGV. Between the trimmed V and J ends, which lost 3 bases and 3 bases, there was a span of 17 bases. This CDR3 has 16 residues. CDR3 in amino acids: CASSLQTGFGDYGYTF. The DNA of the CDR3 is TGTGCCAGCAGCTTGCAGACAGGTTTTGGAGACTATGGCTACACCTTC.

The J gene is TRBJ2-3, the V gene TRBV3-1 (or the pseudogene TRBV3-2), with D possibly matching TRBD1 (6 bases). The CDR3 runs 15 residues. From germline, CDR1 is LGHDT and CDR2 YNNKEL (reference sequence). Trimming took 4 bases from V and 2 from J, leaving 13 bases between them. The CDR3 region is CASSPRGLPTDTQYF. Written as DNA, the CDR3 is TGTGCCAGCAGCCCCAGGGGCCTCCCCACAGATACGCAGTATTTT.

The table lists this clone with a count of one. CDR3 sequence: CASSQRTTSGSQNIQYF. For the CDR3, the DNA is TGCGCCAGCAGCCAAAGGACGACTAGCGGGAGTCAGAACATTCAGTACTTC. The chain joins TRBV4-1 to TRBJ2-4; 12 bases map to TRBD2. The germline V gene has CDR1 MGHRA and CDR2 YSYEKL. The CDR3 is 17 residues long. Unmatched junction bases numbered 9, after V lost 2 bases and J lost 7 bases.

This chain joins TRBV3-1 (or the pseudogene TRBV3-2) and TRBJ1-1; D is undetermined. Germline CDR1 reads LGHDT; CDR2 reads YNNKEL (reference sequence). The CDR3 is made up of 13 amino acids. Trimming took off 4 bases at V and 1 base at J, with 7 bases between the two ends. DNA for the CDR3: TGTGCCAGCAGCCCCCCTAGGAACACTGAAGCTTTCTTT. This sequence encodes CASSPPRNTEAFF.

The V and J genes are TRBV11-2 and TRBJ2-5; a possible D gene is TRBD2 (5 bases). The CDR3 length is 14 residues. Per germline, CDR1 SGHAT and CDR2 FQNNGV. The ends were cut back, 1 base at V and 1 base at J, with 7 bases in the middle. CDR3 nucleotides: TGTGCCAGCAGCTTAGGAGCGGTCCAAGAGACCCAGTACTTC. Amino acid sequence: CASSLGAVQETQYF.

This clone has more than one count but fewer than ten. CDR3 in amino acids: CASSIRAGGPNEQFF. In DNA form, the CDR3 reads TGTGCCAGTAGTATTAGGGCGGGAGGGCCCAATGAGCAGTTCTTC. V gene TRBV19 combines with J gene TRBJ2-1, with 9 nucleotides matching TRBD2. Losses at the gene ends were 3 bases for V and 6 bases for J; bases not matched to a gene: 6. This CDR3 is 15 amino acids long. Germline CDR1 is LNHDA and CDR2 is SQIVND (reference sequence). The entire variable domain, with the rest obtained from reference TRBV19 and TRBJ2-1, is as follows: DGGITQSPKYLFRKEGQNVTLSCEQNLNHDAMYWYRQDPGQGLRLIYYSQIVNDFQKGDIAEGYSVSREKKESFPLTVTSAQKNPTAFYLCASSIRAGGPNEQFFGPGTRLTVL.

V usage is TRBV27 and J usage is TRBJ2-3, with D possibly matching TRBD2 (6 bases). This CDR3 region has 14 residues. V was pared by 4 bases and J by 3 bases, with 11 bases between. Germline V gives CDR1 MNHEY, CDR2 SMNVEV (reference sequence). The CDR3 spells CASSSRDLTDTQYF. CDR3 DNA: TGTGCCAGCAGTTCCCGGGACTTAACAGATACGCAGTATTTT.

This clone is a singleton in its sample. The CDR3 sequence is CASSYTLTEAFF. CDR3 nucleotides: TGTGCCAGCAGCTATACTCTCACTGAAGCTTTCTTT. The genes are TRBV5-5 and TRBJ1-1; D call uncertain. V was trimmed by 3 bases and J by 4 bases, leaving 7 bases between them. The CDR3 loop spans 12 amino acids. Germline V gene lookup returns CDR1 SGHKS and CDR2 YYEKEE (reference sequence).

J is TRBJ2-1 and V is TRBV5-4; 9 bases map to TRBD2. CDR1 SGHNT and CDR2 YYREEE come from the germline V gene (reference sequence). This CDR3 contains 13 residues. With V trimmed by 3 bases and J by 10 bases, 5 bases remained unmatched. The CDR3: CASSWGTSPEQFF. CDR3 nucleotides: TGTGCCAGCAGCTGGGGGACTAGCCCAGAGCAGTTCTTC.

The chain recombines TRBV7-8 with TRBJ1-5; D gene unclear. The CDR3 length is 14 residues. Trimming cost V 5 bases and J 0 bases, with 8 bases left between them. CDR1 and CDR2 from the germline V gene are SGHVS and FQNEAQ. The CDR3 region has the DNA TGTGCCAGCAGCGTAAAATATAGCAATCAGCCCCAGCATTTT. Protein sequence: CASSVKYSNQPQHF. The full variable domain, with the rest looked up from reference TRBV7-8 and TRBJ1-5, is GAGVSQSPRYKVAKRGQDVALRCDPISGHVSLFWYQQALGQGPEFLTYFQNEAQLDKSGLPSDRFFAERPEGSVSTLKIQRTQQEDSAVYLCASSVKYSNQPQHFGDGTRLSIL.

The V and J genes are TRBV27 and TRBJ2-1; TRBD1 aligns across 8 bases. Per the germline V gene, CDR1 is MNHEY and CDR2 is SMNVEV (reference sequence). V shed 2 bases and J 9 bases; nucleotides not matched to a gene: 15. The CDR3 covers 17 residues. CDR3 in amino acids: CASSLLRTGTLSVEQFF. CDR3 nucleotide sequence: TGTGCCAGCAGTTTACTTCGGACAGGGACTTTATCCGTTGAGCAGTTCTTC.

The chain links TRBV6-5 to TRBJ1-1, with D possibly being TRBD1 (5 bases). Trimming took off 5 bases at V and 1 base at J, with 14 bases between the two ends. CDR1 and CDR2 from the germline V gene are MNHEY and SVGAGI. CDR3 length: 15 amino acids. The CDR3 DNA reads TGTGCCAGCAGTAACCTTCTGGGGCCGAACACTGAAGCTTTCTTT. This translates into CASSNLLGPNTEAFF.